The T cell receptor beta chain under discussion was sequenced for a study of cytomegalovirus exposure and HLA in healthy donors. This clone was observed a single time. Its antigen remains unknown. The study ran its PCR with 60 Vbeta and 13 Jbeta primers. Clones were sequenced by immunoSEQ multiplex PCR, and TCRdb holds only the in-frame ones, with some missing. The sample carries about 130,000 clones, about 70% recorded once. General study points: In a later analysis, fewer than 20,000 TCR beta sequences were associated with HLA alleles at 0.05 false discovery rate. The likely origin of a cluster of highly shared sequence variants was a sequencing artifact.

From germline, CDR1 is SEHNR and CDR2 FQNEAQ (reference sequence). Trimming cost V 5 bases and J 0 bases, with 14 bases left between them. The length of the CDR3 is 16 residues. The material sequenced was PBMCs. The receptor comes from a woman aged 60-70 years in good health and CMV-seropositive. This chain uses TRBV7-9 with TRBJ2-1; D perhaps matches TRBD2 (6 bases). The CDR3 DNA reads TGTGCCAGCAGCCAAAGGGACTCGAGCTCCTACAATGAGCAGTTCTTC. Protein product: CASSQRDSSSYNEQFF.